Described below is a single T cell receptor beta chain sequence and its context. The antigen is undetermined. Using immunoSEQ multiplex PCR, the repertoire was profiled, and TCRdb retains in-frame clones only, with some absent. The sample lists roughly 24,000 clones, roughly 92% seen once, with roughly a sixth in the top ten. Samples were taken several times over chemoradiotherapy. This entry belongs to a study of chemoradiotherapy in HPV16-positive cancers. On the study more broadly: Functional T-cell assays on a couple of HPV16-positive patients' cells defined candidate HPV-specific clones and common TCR motifs. Overall study findings and caveats: Only a couple of HPV16-positive patients supplied the functional HPV-specificity definition. During treatment, candidate HPV-specific clones and E7-related motifs expanded in tumor.

Per germline, CDR1 SGHVS and CDR2 FNYEAQ. The V end lost 1 base, the J end lost 5 bases, and 11 bases lay between the germline ends. The CDR3 is 14 residues long. The material was blood, obtained from a patient who underwent chemoradiotherapy. The TCR sequence derives from a human donor with HPV-associated anogenital cancer. This chain uses TRBV7-6 with TRBJ2-5; the D gene is possibly TRBD1 (5 bases). Written as DNA, the CDR3 is TGTGCCAGCAGCTTAGTGGCAGGGCCCGAGACCCAGTACTTC. It encodes CASSLVAGPETQYF.